Below are 21 T cell receptor beta chains sequenced from a single sample in a study of control samples from healthy donors and cancer patients. The repertoire was sequenced with immunoSEQ multiplex PCR; TCRdb's copy has only in-frame clones and lacks some. The table shows fewer than 95,000 clones, with just under 85% occurring only once. Sample: blood. These receptor sequences come from a man under 40 in good health.

The V and J genes are TRBV7-9 and TRBJ1-6; D uncertain. V lost 4 bases and J lost 7, with 5 bases in between. CDR3 length: 12 amino acids. The germline V gene has CDR1 SEHNR and CDR2 FQNEAQ (reference sequence). DNA for the CDR3: TGTGCCAGCAGCTCTTTAAATTCACCCCTCCACTTT. It encodes CASSSLNSPLHF.

This rearrangement joins TRBV4-2 to TRBJ1-6; 9 nucleotides match TRBD1. V lost 1 base to trimming and J lost 5 bases; unmatched junction nucleotides: 0. Germline-derived CDR1 and CDR2 are LGHNA and YNFKEQ. CDR3 length: 15 amino acids. CDR3 DNA: TGTGCCAGCAGCCAAGGGGACAGGGATAATTCACCCCTCCACTTT. Translated: CASSQGDRDNSPLHF.

The V gene is TRBV6-5, the J gene TRBJ1-1; D uncertain. Looked up from germline, CDR1 is MNHEY and CDR2 is SVGAGI. V was clipped by 0 bases and J by 6 bases, with 8 bases between them. This CDR3 region has 13 residues. CDR3 in DNA: TGTGCCAGCAGTTACTCGACACGGTCTGAAGCTTTCTTT. It encodes CASSYSTRSEAFF.

V usage is TRBV9 and J usage is TRBJ1-6; 8 bases fit TRBD1. Germline lookup yields CDR1 SGDLS and CDR2 YYNGEE. The CDR3 length is 16 residues. V trimming: 0 bases; J trimming: 6 bases; junction bases outside the gene matches: 5. CDR3 coding DNA: TGTGCCAGCAGCGTAGACGCCGGGACAGGTAATTCACCCCTCCACTTT. Protein product: CASSVDAGTGNSPLHF.

In its sample, this clone was seen a few times. The V call is TRBV11-2, the J call TRBJ2-6, with D hard to call. CDR1 SGHAT and CDR2 FQNNGV come from the germline V gene. With 1 base removed from V and 4 bases from J, the gap between germline ends came to 8 bases. The CDR3 covers 15 residues. CDR3 amino acids: CASSLAGFGANVLTF. The CDR3 DNA reads TGTGCCAGCAGCTTAGCTGGGTTCGGGGCCAACGTCCTGACTTTC.

The chain carries TRBV5-1 and TRBJ1-1, with 7 bases identical to TRBD1. The CDR3 extends over 15 amino acids. Germline lookup yields CDR1 SGHRS and CDR2 YFSETQ. J lost 0 bases, V lost 0 bases, and 2 bases had no gene match. In nucleotides, the CDR3 is TGCGCCAGCAGCTTGGGAGACAGGGTGAACACTGAAGCTTTCTTT. Translation gives CASSLGDRVNTEAFF.

In this sample, this clone turned up a few times. The J gene is TRBJ1-1, the V gene TRBV6-2 or TRBV6-3, with D perhaps TRBD1 (6 bases). This CDR3 contains 13 residues. Germline V gives CDR1 MNHEY, CDR2 SVGEGT. The V gene lost 4 bases and the J gene lost 3 bases, with 9 bases spanning the gap. CDR3 sequence reads: CASSSRTDTEAFF. DNA of the CDR3: TGTGCCAGCAGTTCCCGGACAGACACTGAAGCTTTCTTT.

The chain carries TRBV19 and TRBJ1-1; D is ambiguous. The length of the CDR3 is 13 residues. Looked up from germline, CDR1 is LNHDA and CDR2 is SQIVND (reference sequence). V was cut by 3 bases and J by 2 bases, with 7 bases left in between. DNA of the CDR3: TGTGCCAGTAGTATTACAGAAAACACTGAAGCTTTCTTT. Protein: CASSITENTEAFF.

The J gene is TRBJ1-1, the V gene TRBV20-1; D ambiguous. The CDR3 sequence is 10 residues long. V was clipped by 5 bases and J by 8 bases, with 9 bases between them. Germline loops: CDR1 DFQATT, CDR2 SNEGSKA (reference sequence). The CDR3 sequence is CSAARPEAFF. For the CDR3, the DNA is TGCAGTGCTGCCCGACCGGAAGCTTTCTTT.

J is TRBJ2-6 and V is TRBV19; 11 bases match TRBD1. The CDR3 sequence is 17 residues long. The V gene's germline CDR1 is LNHDA and CDR2 SQIVND (reference sequence). Trimming took 9 bases from V and 3 from J; bases not matched to a gene: 10. CDR3 in DNA: TGTGCCAGCTCGGCCGGGACAGGGGGTCGTGGGGCCAACGTCCTGACTTTC. This sequence encodes CASSAGTGGRGANVLTF.

This clone was detected a few times. The chain couples TRBV5-1 to TRBJ1-2; TRBD1 aligns across 7 bases. CDR1 SGHRS and CDR2 YFSETQ come from the germline V gene. J lost 4 bases, V lost 3 bases, and 6 bases had no gene match. The CDR3 is 14 residues long. The CDR3: CASSSGQFGYGYTF. CDR3 sequence (DNA): TGCGCCAGCAGCTCGGGACAGTTCGGCTATGGCTACACCTTC.

This chain links TRBV19 with TRBJ1-1; D is uncertain. This CDR3 spans 13 amino acids. Per germline, CDR1 LNHDA and CDR2 SQIVND (reference sequence). The V end lost 3 bases, the J end lost 2 bases, and 7 bases lay between the germline ends. The CDR3 sequence: CASSILDNTEAFF. The CDR3 DNA reads as TGTGCCAGTAGTATCTTGGACAACACTGAAGCTTTCTTT.

The chain combines TRBV10-3 with TRBJ1-1, with TRBD1 as a possible D gene (6 bases). CDR1 and CDR2 from the germline V gene are ENHRY and SYGVKD. Trimming cost V 11 bases and J 1 base, with 17 bases left between them. This CDR3 spans 14 amino acids. Written as DNA, the CDR3 is TGTGCCGTCACACAAAGGGGACAGAACACTGAAGCTTTCTTT. Translated, it gives CAVTQRGQNTEAFF.

V gene TRBV3-1 (or the pseudogene TRBV3-2) combines with J gene TRBJ1-5, with 8 nucleotides matching TRBD1. The germline V gene has CDR1 LGHDT and CDR2 YNNKEL (reference sequence). The CDR3 length is 15 residues. The V gene end was trimmed by 0 bases and the J gene end by 7 bases; junction bases not matched to a gene: 5. CDR3 sequence reads: CASSQEATGGQPQHF. As DNA, the CDR3 is TGTGCCAGCAGCCAAGAAGCTACAGGGGGACAGCCCCAGCATTTT.

This chain links TRBV7-2 with TRBJ1-1; 7 bases agree with TRBD1. This CDR3 has 14 amino acids. From germline, CDR1 is SGHTA and CDR2 FQGNSA. Trimming took 5 bases from V and 5 from J; bases not matched to a gene: 8. CDR3 loop: CASSPRGSLTEAFF. The DNA for the CDR3 is TGTGCCAGCAGCCCCAGGGGGTCCCTGACTGAAGCTTTCTTT. Combining the CDR3 with reference TRBV7-2 and TRBJ1-1 gives the whole variable domain GAGVSQSPSNKVTEKGKDVELRCDPISGHTALYWYRQSLGQGLEFLIYFQGNSAPDKSGLPSDRFSAERTGGSVSTLTIQRTQQEDSAVYLCASSPRGSLTEAFFGQGTRLTVV.

This chain joins TRBV15 and TRBJ2-5; D is perhaps TRBD1 (5 bases). Trimming stripped 0 bases from V and 5 bases from J, with 13 bases between. Germline V lookup: CDR1 LNHNV, CDR2 YYDKDF (reference sequence). The CDR3 totals 15 residues. CDR3 sequence (DNA): TGTGCCACCAGCAGAGATGGTAGGGGTGTGGAGACCCAGTACTTC. This sequence encodes CATSRDGRGVETQYF.

This rearrangement joins TRBV2 to TRBJ2-3, with 8 nucleotides matching TRBD2. This CDR3 region has 15 residues. The V gene's germline CDR1 is SNHLY and CDR2 FYNNEI. Trimming removed 5 bases from V and 4 bases from J; junction bases left unmatched: 8. CDR3 in DNA: TGTGCCAGCAGTTGGGGCGGGGGGCTCCCAGATACGCAGTATTTT. Encoded protein: CASSWGGGLPDTQYF.

The CDR3 sequence: CASSFGENSPLHF. In nucleotides, the CDR3 is TGTGCCAGCAGTTTCGGCGAGAATTCACCCCTCCACTTT. V gene TRBV12-3 or TRBV12-4 combines with J gene TRBJ1-6; D remains ambiguous. Trimming took 3 bases from V and 7 from J, leaving 7 bases between them. This CDR3 spans 13 amino acids.

The chain has TRBV18 and TRBJ2-1; a possible D gene is TRBD1 (5 bases). The length of the CDR3 is 15 residues. With 5 bases removed from V and 6 bases from J, the gap between germline ends came to 17 bases. Germline V gene lookup returns CDR1 KGHSH and CDR2 LQKENI. Written as DNA, the CDR3 is TGTGCCAGCTCAAGGGGCATGAGGACCGGCAATGAGCAGTTCTTC. Protein: CASSRGMRTGNEQFF.

The chain recombines TRBV12-3 or TRBV12-4 with TRBJ1-2; D is ambiguous. The CDR3 spans 13 residues. V shed 8 bases and J shed 2 bases, with 12 bases lying between them. The CDR3 nucleotides are TGTGCCAGCGGAGGACTGGGGAACTATGGCTACACCTTC. Protein product: CASGGLGNYGYTF.

The rearrangement links TRBV7-9 to TRBJ2-3; no clear D. V gave up 2 bases and J gave up 1 base, with 13 bases separating them. The germline gives CDR1 SEHNR, CDR2 FQNEAQ (reference sequence). The CDR3 is 16 residues long. CDR3 loop: CASSLWADLGTDTQYF. For the CDR3, the DNA is TGTGCCAGCAGCTTATGGGCCGATCTAGGCACAGATACGCAGTATTTT. Full variable domain (outside the CDR3, taken from reference TRBV7-9 and TRBJ2-3): DTGVSQNPRHKITKRGQNVTFRCDPISEHNRLYWYRQTLGQGPEFLTYFQNEAQLEKSRLLSDRFSAERPKGSFSTLEIQRTEQGDSAMYLCASSLWADLGTDTQYFGPGTRLTVL.